The 18 T cell receptor beta chains reported below all come from one sample, sequenced in a study of neurological immune-mediated disorders. From the 5' RACE reads, TCRdb called clonotypes with MiXCR, one entry per CDR3 protein. The table lists under 35,000 distinct CDR3 sequences, around 21% of them singletons. The sequenced sample was CD4+ T cells from blood. The origin of the receptors is a man over 45 with HTLV-1-associated myelopathy (HAM/TSP).

There are many counts of this clonotype. The chain joins TRBV12-3 or TRBV12-4 to TRBJ1-5; TRBD1 is a possible D gene (5 bases). The CDR3 contains 13 residues. V gave up 5 bases and J gave up 11 bases, with 16 bases separating them. CDR3 amino acids: CASSPGRVQAQHF. The CDR3 nucleotides read TGTGCCAGCAGTCCCGGCAGGGTACAAGCCCAGCATTTT.

Ten or more counts support this clonotype. The chain has TRBV29-1 and TRBJ1-1; D not resolved. The CDR3 has 13 amino acids. Trimming pared 6 bases from V and 4 bases from J, leaving 15 bases between. CDR1 is SQVTM, CDR2 ANQGSEA, per germline. CDR3 sequence (DNA): TGCAGCGTCGGGTCCGGGGTGAGCACTGAAGCTTTCTTT. It encodes CSVGSGVSTEAFF.

In its sample, this clonotype was seen many times. The genes are TRBV20-1 and TRBJ2-7; 12 bases fit TRBD2. The ends lost 6 bases at V and 3 bases at J; junction bases unmatched: 6. Germline V gene lookup returns CDR1 DFQATT and CDR2 SNEGSKA (reference sequence). CDR3 size: 14 residues. The CDR3, as DNA: TGCAGTGCCCCGAGGGGACTAGCGGGCTACGAGCAGTACTTC. Protein: CSAPRGLAGYEQYF.

This clonotype was counted at least ten times. The chain joins TRBV12-3 or TRBV12-4 to TRBJ1-2, with TRBD1 as a possible D gene (6 bases). The CDR3 is 14 amino acids. Between the trimmed V and J ends, which lost 0 bases and 4 bases, there was a span of 9 bases. The CDR3 sequence: CASSLARGGYGYTF. The CDR3 DNA is TGTGCCAGCAGTTTAGCGAGGGGGGGCTATGGCTACACCTTC.

This clonotype was counted at least ten times. The rearrangement uses TRBV5-4 and TRBJ2-1; 8 nucleotides line up with TRBD1. Losses at the gene ends were 4 bases for V and 7 bases for J; bases not matched to a gene: 10. The CDR3 contains 15 residues. Germline CDR1 SGHNT, CDR2 YYREEE (reference sequence). As DNA, the CDR3 is TGTGCCAGCAGCCGCAAGACAGGGGCAAATAATGAGCAGTTCTTC. It yields the protein CASSRKTGANNEQFF.

Many counts were recorded for this clonotype. The CDR3 loop reads CSASQTSGPYEQYF. CDR3 nucleotides: TGCAGTGCTAGCCAGACTAGCGGACCCTACGAGCAGTACTTC. The chain has TRBV20-1 and TRBJ2-7, with 9 nucleotides matching TRBD2. CDR3 length: 14 amino acids. Germline CDR1 DFQATT, CDR2 SNEGSKA (reference sequence). With V trimmed by 3 bases and J by 2 bases, 5 bases remained unmatched.

In this sample, this clonotype turned up many times. The rearrangement uses TRBV6-8 and TRBJ1-5, with D possibly being TRBD1 (6 bases). The CDR3 sequence is 15 residues long. CDR1 and CDR2 from the germline V gene are MNHGY and SAAAGT. Between the trimmed V and J ends, which lost 5 bases and 3 bases, there was a span of 14 bases. In nucleotides, the CDR3 is TGTGCCAGCAGTGCGGGGGGCAGCCCCAATCAGCCCCAGCATTTT. This codes for CASSAGGSPNQPQHF.

This clonotype has a count of ten or more. The CDR3 region has the DNA TGTGCCAGCAGTCGCGGGGCTAATCGAGTCCTGAACACTGAAGCTTTCTTT. It encodes CASSRGANRVLNTEAFF. The chain couples TRBV12-3 or TRBV12-4 to TRBJ1-1; a weak D match, TRBD1 (5 bases). The V and J ends lost 5 bases and 0 bases respectively, with 19 bases between them. The CDR3 has 17 residues.

The chain combines TRBV12-3 or TRBV12-4 with TRBJ1-2; possibly TRBD1 for D (5 bases). There are 13 residues in the CDR3. V gave up 6 bases and J gave up 8 bases, with 16 bases separating them. CDR3 nucleotides: TGTGCCAGCAGCCTTAAAGGGGCCTGGGGCTACACCTTC. This sequence encodes CASSLKGAWGYTF.

This clonotype ranks as medium-sized. The genes are TRBV20-1 and TRBJ2-3; 10 bases align to TRBD1. This CDR3 is 16 amino acids long. Germline V lookup: CDR1 DFQATT, CDR2 SNEGSKA (reference sequence). Trimming cost V 6 bases and J 4 bases; bases outside gene matches: 13. The CDR3 loop reads CSAHRPGTGVADTQYF. Written as DNA, the CDR3 is TGCAGTGCCCACCGCCCCGGGACAGGGGTGGCAGATACGCAGTATTTT.

This clonotype was counted ten times or more. The chain employs TRBV12-3 or TRBV12-4 and TRBJ1-1; D is perhaps TRBD1 (5 bases). The length of the CDR3 is 15 residues. V was pared by 1 base and J by 5 bases, with 14 bases between. CDR3 in amino acids: CASSLGSQGETEAFF. In DNA form, the CDR3 reads TGTGCCAGCAGTTTAGGGTCCCAGGGAGAGACTGAAGCTTTCTTT.

This chain connects TRBV5-1 to TRBJ2-2; TRBD1 agrees at 9 bases. Unmatched junction bases numbered 10, after V lost 1 base and J lost 3 bases. The CDR3 covers 18 residues. Germline values: CDR1 SGHRS, CDR2 YFSETQ. The DNA of the CDR3 is TGCGCCAGCAGCTTGTACATTCCCGGGACAGGGCACACCGGGGAGCTGTTTTTT. It translates to CASSLYIPGTGHTGELFF.

This clonotype has at least ten counts. The genes are TRBV20-1 and TRBJ2-3, with D possibly matching TRBD2 (6 bases). V lost 5 bases and J lost 4, with 25 bases in between. The CDR3 runs to 17 residues. Germline lookup yields CDR1 DFQATT and CDR2 SNEGSKA (reference sequence). CDR3 DNA: TGCAGTGCTCCCCTTTACCTTAGCGGTTCCCCTTCAGATACGCAGTATTTT. Amino acid sequence: CSAPLYLSGSPSDTQYF.

This clonotype was seen repeatedly, ten times or more. This chain connects TRBV20-1 to TRBJ1-3; no definite D call. This CDR3 has 14 amino acids. The V end lost 1 base, the J end lost 1 base, and 8 bases lay between the germline ends. Germline V gene lookup returns CDR1 DFQATT and CDR2 SNEGSKA (reference sequence). The CDR3 is CSARGPSSGNTIYF. Written as DNA, the CDR3 is TGCAGTGCTAGAGGCCCATCATCTGGAAACACCATATATTTT.

In its sample, this clonotype was seen many times. This chain links TRBV5-1 with TRBJ2-7; D is perhaps TRBD1 or TRBD2 (5 bases each). The germline gives CDR1 SGHRS, CDR2 YFSETQ. Trimming pared 5 bases from V and 3 bases from J, leaving 15 bases between. This CDR3 is built from 14 residues. CDR3 amino acids: CASRRYQGDYEQYF. As DNA, the CDR3 is TGCGCCAGCAGACGGTATCAGGGAGACTACGAGCAGTACTTC.

This clonotype has at least ten counts. The V and J genes are TRBV10-1 and TRBJ1-2; D may be TRBD1 (6 bases). The CDR3 runs 15 residues. Looked up from germline, CDR1 is WNHNN and CDR2 is SYGVQD (reference sequence). With 0 bases removed from V and 5 bases from J, the gap between germline ends came to 13 bases. The DNA for the CDR3 is TGCGCCAGCAGTGAGTCCAACAGGGAGGGGTATGGCTACACCTTC. Its protein product is CASSESNREGYGYTF.

This clonotype came up many times. The chain joins TRBV9 to TRBJ1-4; D call uncertain. Trimming removed 4 bases at V and 7 bases at J, with 14 bases between. The CDR3 runs to 14 residues. Germline V gene data show CDR1 as SGDLS and CDR2 as YYNGEE. CDR3 sequence reads: CASSWKATGEKLFF. The CDR3 coding sequence is TGTGCCAGCAGCTGGAAGGCGACCGGTGAAAAACTGTTTTTT.

With respect to this clonotype: A clone one base away is much larger, so this may be a read error. The CDR3 nucleotides read TGTGCCAGCTCACCCCCCAGGCTCAGGTACAAAGAGACCCAGTACTTC. Protein sequence: CASSPPRLRYKETQYF. J is TRBJ2-5 and V is TRBV18; no reliable D call. Looked up from germline, CDR1 is KGHSH and CDR2 is LQKENI. The V end was cut by 3 bases, the J end by 3 bases, with 17 bases between. CDR3 size: 16 residues.